The rows below give T cell receptor beta chains drawn from one sample of a study of blood T cell repertoires in COVID-19. Sequencing was performed with immunoSEQ multiplex PCR; in TCRdb, only in-frame clones are kept and a portion is missing. The data show 150,000 to 200,000 clones, with roughly nine tenths seen just once and 2% to 2.5% held by the top ten. Source material: PBMCs or T cells enriched from blood (not recorded which). All receptors come from a woman in her thirties or forties with acute COVID-19. Each CDR3 is given with its conserved first and last residue. Size is stated for part of the rows, as once, few or many counts, or as a class when the clone is expanded.

v_call | clone_size | cdr3_aa
TRBV5-1 | - | CASSPGQGALRAGELFF
TRBV23-1 | - | CASSQSRDSYGYTF
TRBV30 | - | CAWSAGGPSGYTF
TRBV11-2 | - | CASSLASASGSEQFF
TRBV29-1 | - | CSVEWGTPHNEQFF
TRBV12-3/TRBV12-4 | - | CASSLGGDEQYF
TRBV9 | - | CASSVAEPLTGELFF
TRBV5-1 | few | CASSPGTSGSRADTQYF
TRBV24-1 | - | CATSDSGNQPQHF
TRBV7-9 | - | CASSLYGHREGTGELFF
TRBV3-1/TRBV3-2 | - | CASSQGRRLSRNTIYF
TRBV7-2 | - | CASSLEVLAGGEQYF
TRBV11-2 | - | CASSFNRNTIYF
TRBV19 | few | CASSSQSHNEQFF
TRBV28 | - | CASSLEVAPQHF
TRBV5-4 | - | CASRPGLAIYNEQFF
TRBV28 | - | CATSPGGLAGADEQFF
TRBV9 | - | CASSFRGTGDELDEQFF
TRBV6-2/TRBV6-3 | once | CASSFEGVRTPYEQYF
TRBV21-1 | - | CASSKDSRFNQPQHF